One sample yielded the 9 T cell receptor beta chains listed below, sequenced in a study of graft-versus-host responses after intestinal transplantation. Repertoires were generated with immunoSEQ multiplex PCR, while TCRdb's copy carries only in-frame clones and drops some. The table records tens of thousands of clones, 75% to 95% of them present only once. No antigens are known for them. Sequenced here: unstimulated CD8+ T cells sorted from spleen or lymph node cells, sampled before intestinal transplant. These receptors came from a human donor who received an intestinal transplant.

The rearrangement uses TRBV7-3 and TRBJ2-2, with D perhaps matching TRBD2 (5 bases). From germline, CDR1 is SGHTA and CDR2 FQGTGA. The CDR3 runs 13 residues. The germline V and J ends were trimmed by 4 bases and 6 bases, with 9 bases remaining between them. In nucleotides, the CDR3 is TGTGCCAGCAGCTCGCTAGCCGCCGGGGAGCTGTTTTTT. Its translation is CASSSLAAGELFF. Complete variable domain (other parts from reference TRBV7-3 and TRBJ2-2): GAGVSQTPSNKVTEKGKYVELRCDPISGHTALYWYRQSLGQGPEFLIYFQGTGAADDSGLPNDRFFAVRPEGSVSTLKIQRTERGDSAVYLCASSSLAAGELFFGEGSRLTVL.

The genes are TRBV6-5 and TRBJ2-7; 8 bases agree with TRBD2. The CDR3 contains 13 residues. Germline-derived CDR1 and CDR2 are MNHEY and SVGAGI. After removal of 10 bases from V and 7 bases from J, the junction contained 12 bases not matched to a gene. CDR3 sequence (DNA): TGTGCCACCCTCGAGCGGGAGCTGAAGGAGCAGTACTTC. Protein: CATLERELKEQYF.

V gene TRBV19 combines with J gene TRBJ2-6, with a possible D match to TRBD1 (5 bases). There are 16 residues in the CDR3. Trimming removed 7 bases at V and 3 bases at J, with 16 bases between. Germline CDR1 is LNHDA and CDR2 is SQIVND (reference sequence). The CDR3 protein is CASTRVGPDGANVLTF. The CDR3 nucleotides read TGTGCCAGTACCAGGGTAGGTCCGGATGGGGCCAACGTCCTGACTTTC.

This chain links TRBV7-2 with TRBJ2-1, with 8 bases matching TRBD2. The germline V gene has CDR1 SGHTA and CDR2 FQGNSA. J was trimmed by 4 bases and V by 3 bases; bases with no gene match: 11. The length of the CDR3 is 17 residues. The chain's CDR3 is CASSLRLSGGKYNEQFF. The CDR3, as DNA: TGTGCCAGCAGCTTGAGGCTGAGCGGGGGAAAATACAATGAGCAGTTCTTC.

The chain links TRBV10-2 to TRBJ2-2; a weak D match, TRBD1 (6 bases). V lost 3 bases and J lost 0, with 8 bases in between. Germline CDR1 is WSHSY and CDR2 is SAAADI. This CDR3 is 15 amino acids long. Here the CDR3 DNA reads TGCGCCAGCAGTGATAAGGGGGCGAACACCGGGGAGCTGTTTTTT. Its protein product is CASSDKGANTGELFF.

The CDR3 spells CASSLNLAGGGGEQFF. In nucleotides, the CDR3 is TGTGCCAGCAGCTTAAATCTAGCGGGAGGGGGGGGTGAGCAGTTCTTC. This chain connects TRBV7-3 to TRBJ2-1; TRBD2 matches at 12 bases. Trimming at V came to 1 base and at J to 9 bases, leaving 7 bases not matched to a gene. The CDR3 loop spans 16 amino acids. CDR1 SGHTA and CDR2 FQGTGA come from the germline V gene.

The chain couples TRBV5-4 to TRBJ2-2, with D perhaps matching TRBD1 (6 bases). The germline V gene encodes CDR1 SGHNT and CDR2 YYREEE (reference sequence). CDR3 length: 15 residues. Trimming stripped 3 bases from V and 0 bases from J, with 9 bases between. CDR3 nucleotide sequence: TGTGCCAGCAGCTACCGACAGGCGAACACCGGGGAGCTGTTTTTT. This sequence encodes CASSYRQANTGELFF.

The chain links TRBV12-5 to TRBJ2-1; D gene unclear. Trimming pared 1 base from V and 6 bases from J, leaving 10 bases between. This CDR3 contains 14 residues. Per germline, CDR1 LGHNT and CDR2 FRNRAP. As DNA, the CDR3 is TGTGCTAGTGGTTTGGCACCAACTCTCAATGAGCAGTTCTTC. It encodes CASGLAPTLNEQFF.

The table lists this clone with a few counts. The chain joins TRBV4-3 to TRBJ2-7; 8 bases line up with TRBD2. The ends lost 0 bases at V and 2 bases at J; junction bases unmatched: 0. CDR1 and CDR2 from the germline V gene are LGHNA and YSLEER. This CDR3 contains 14 residues. The CDR3 sequence: CASSQEAGAYEQYF. DNA of the CDR3: TGCGCCAGCAGCCAAGAAGCGGGGGCCTACGAGCAGTACTTC.